This entry is about one T cell receptor (beta chain). Its specificity is not known. This may be a read error: a much more frequent sequence differs by one nucleotide. This CDR3 has 13 amino acids. Germline V lookup: CDR1 LNHDA, CDR2 SQIVND (reference sequence). From around 0.4 ug of RNA, a library with molecular barcoded alpha/delta and beta/gamma adaptors was made. Each CDR3 protein gets one entry after TCRdb re-called the reads with MiXCR. The data contain about 130,000 distinct CDR3 sequences, around 13% of them singletons. This entry is derived from a study of read filtering for tumor transcriptome and immune sequencing. Study-level findings and limits: IR-seq and RNA-seq agreed better without single-read clonotypes.

This TCR was sampled from a donor aged 40 or over with multiple myeloma. The chain combines TRBV19 with TRBJ2-7; no firm D call. Matching the DNA end better, TRBJ2-1 makes the J call doubtful. Sequencing input: a population of CD138-negative cells sorted from bone marrow. The CDR3 bases are TGTGCCAGTAGTATGAAGGGTTCCTACGAGCAGTTCTTC. It codes for CASSMKGSYEQFF.